The clone carrying this TCR beta chain came up many times. Its antigen is undetermined. Trimming removed 4 bases from V and 4 bases from J; junction bases left unmatched: 3. The CDR3 is 13 residues long. CDR1 is MGHRA, CDR2 YSYEKL, per germline. This sample was included in a study of neurological immune-mediated disorders. Findings and limits, study-wide: Phylogenetic grouping placed 18 of 34 multiple sclerosis patients' repertoires in one related-CDR3 cluster, a possible signature. The absence of shared CDR3 amino acid sequences among expanded clones across subjects suggests private repertoires in all groups. HTLV-1-associated myelopathy had the most TCR clonal expansion, while multiple sclerosis had the least, a level that fell below healthy controls.

Template-switch 5'RACE cDNA synthesis added a 10-nucleotide unique molecular identifier. TCRdb fed the 5' RACE reads into MiXCR, producing one record per CDR3 protein. There are 55,000 to 70,000 distinct CDR3 sequences in the sample; around 4.2% occur only once, and approximately 1.2% lies in the top ten. Source material: PBMCs. The chain combines TRBV4-1 with TRBJ1-2; 7 bases are a match to TRBD1. This TCR derives from a man in his thirties or forties with multiple sclerosis. CDR3 sequence: CASSPTGLYGYTF. CDR3 nucleotide sequence: TGCGCCAGCAGCCCGACAGGGCTCTATGGCTACACCTTC.